This T cell receptor (beta chain) was sequenced in a study of T cells in localized non-small cell lung cancer. Overall study findings and caveats: Uninvolved adjacent lung, not tumor, had the highest T cell clonality. When the top 100 tumor clones were examined, a median approximately 59 of them also appeared in the adjacent lung, which was paired and uninvolved. Higher blood T cell density tracked longer overall survival. The study sequenced only one region of the tumor. As a result, intratumor heterogeneity could not be excluded and remains possible.

The germline V gene has CDR1 KGHSH and CDR2 LQKENI. Trimming left V 2 bases short and J 0 bases short, with 8 bases between. This CDR3 is 14 amino acids long. Some clones are missing from TCRdb's copy, which holds only in-frame ones; the method was immunoSEQ multiplex PCR. The sample holds around 3,900 clones, around 25% seen once. Worth noting for this clone: Its target is unknown.

This sequence joins TRBV18 and TRBJ2-7; D not resolved. The sequences come from lung tumor tissue, collected before any cancer treatment. This sequence originates from a male donor aged 60 or over with stage I lung adenocarcinoma. Here the CDR3 DNA reads TGTGCCAGCTCACCAGGGCAGAACTCCTACGAGCAGTACTTC. This translates into CASSPGQNSYEQYF.